The TCR beta chain described here comes from a study of cytomegalovirus exposure and HLA in healthy donors. About the study: Early release data held approximately 81 million unique TCRs from HLA-typed donors.

Remarks on this clone: Its target is unknown.

There are 15 residues in the CDR3. V was shortened by 4 bases and J by 2 bases, with 15 bases between the two germline ends. The germline gives CDR1 SGHRS, CDR2 YFSETQ. This PCR relied on a set of 60 Vbeta primers and 13 Jbeta primers. Sequencing was performed with immunoSEQ multiplex PCR; in TCRdb, only in-frame clones are kept and a portion is missing. The table lists 250,000 to 350,000 clones, roughly 89% of them singletons, with 3.5% to 4% in the top ten. Notes on the study in general: The authors later linked a missense DCLRE1C variant to TCR beta V- and J-gene trimming.

V and J are TRBV5-1 and TRBJ1-1; tentative D call: TRBD1 (6 bases). The specimen sequenced was PBMCs. The TCR sequence derives from a man aged 35 to 55 in good health and CMV-seropositive. For the CDR3, the DNA is TGCGCCAGCAGCAGGGCTCCAGGGGACAACACTGAAGCTTTCTTT. This codes for CASSRAPGDNTEAFF.